The text below deals with one T cell receptor (beta chain). Under the authors' procedure: How many nucleated cells were present was estimated from reference gene primer amplification. Sequenced by immunoSEQ multiplex PCR; TCRdb stores in-frame clones only, minus some. V and J calls and clone size are given by that table; D and trimming were obtained from the DNA. The sample gives 150,000 or so clones, about 80% of which show up once; roughly 2.9% is in the top ten. The germline gives CDR1 LNHDA, CDR2 SQIVND (reference sequence). The CDR3 has 13 residues. The ends lost 9 bases at V and 6 bases at J; junction bases unmatched: 8. The data stem from a study of blood T cell repertoires in COVID-19.

Specimen: PBMCs or T cells enriched from blood (not recorded which). The chain links TRBV19 to TRBJ2-7; 10 bases fit TRBD1. The TCR originated in a woman in her fifties or sixties who had recovered from COVID-19. The CDR3 nucleotides read TGTGCCAGGAGGGACAGGGGACGGAGCGAGCAGTACTTC. This codes for CARRDRGRSEQYF.